This TCR beta chain is from a study of technical replicates of blood from a few donors (dated by TCRdb to about 2017). Libraries came from the immunoSEQ multiplex PCR assay. TCRdb holds this immuneACCESS table with in-frame rearrangements only. Some clones are missing; in checked studies, unresolved V genes explain under half, and the rest has no known cause. The sample has about 61,000 clones on record, roughly 97% of them singletons. The ten largest account for approximately 0.21% of the sample. For this clone: Its target antigen remains unknown. No much larger clonotype is one base removed from it; base qualities were not supplied.

V is cut by 4 bases and J by 2 bases, and the space between the germline ends is 15 bases. From the germline V gene (reference sequence), CDR1 is SGHNT and CDR2 is YYREEE. From cysteine to phenylalanine, the CDR3 is 15 amino acids long. Kept here is only the CDR3 DNA, which spans 45 bases and is read in frame from base 1. The sequence links TRBV5-4 to TRBJ1-1, with a weak D call of TRBD1 (6 bases match). This receptor was taken from a human donor in good health. The specimen sequenced was T cells isolated from PBMCs. The DNA sequence follows: TGTGCCAGCAGCCTAGGTGGGACACATAACACTGAAGCTTTCTTT. Its protein product is CASSLGGTHNTEAFF. Reference TRBV5-4 and TRBJ1-1 genes cover what lies past the CDR3, so the full variable domain is ETGVTQSPTHLIKTRGQQVTLRCSSQSGHNTVSWYQQALGQGPQFIFQYYREEENGRGNFPPRFSGLQFPNYSSELNVNALELDDSALYLCASSLGGTHNTEAFFGQGTRLTVV.